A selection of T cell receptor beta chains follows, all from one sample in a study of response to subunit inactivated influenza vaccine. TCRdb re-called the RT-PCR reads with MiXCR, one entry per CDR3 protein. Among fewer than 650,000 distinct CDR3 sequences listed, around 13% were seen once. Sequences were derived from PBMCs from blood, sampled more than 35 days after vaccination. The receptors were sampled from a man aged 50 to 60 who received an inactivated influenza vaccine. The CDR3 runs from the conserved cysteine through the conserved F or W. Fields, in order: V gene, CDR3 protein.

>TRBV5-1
CASSLSGSPYNEQFF
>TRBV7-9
CASSAGLQANEKLFF
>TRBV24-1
CATSDSQTSRGREQFF
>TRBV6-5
CASSYTHASGELFF
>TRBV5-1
CASSSRTGRNEQFF
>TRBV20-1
CSASWTGMNQPQHF
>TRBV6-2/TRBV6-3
CASSGQYSNQPQHF
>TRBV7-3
CASSLKGSGKEETQYF
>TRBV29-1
CSVGEISYEQYF
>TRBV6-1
CASSPDRGIQPQHF
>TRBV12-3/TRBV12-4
CASSSDHRQVTQYF
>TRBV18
CASSPQPGFSYEQYF
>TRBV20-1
CSARVPAVADTQYF
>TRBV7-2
CASSLFDTNTDTQYF
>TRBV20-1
CSAIAGGHTDTQYF
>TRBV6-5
CASSYSTGSRSLAKNIQYF
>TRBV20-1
CSASVRGFSGYTF
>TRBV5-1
CASSWLGTQSNEQFF
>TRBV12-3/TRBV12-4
CASSYGLLAQYF
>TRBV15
CATSRLAGSYSYNEQFF
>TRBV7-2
CASSLATSGMADTQYF
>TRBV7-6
CASSLLVGGRDEQFF
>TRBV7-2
CASSSGQYNEQFF
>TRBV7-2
CASSLDTDTEAFF
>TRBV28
CASSPGQVSGNTIYF
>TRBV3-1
CASSQGWGNQPQHF
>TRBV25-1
CASWTGRVGETQYF
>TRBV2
CASTQRVGAETQYF
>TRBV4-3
CASSQAQGIDGYTF
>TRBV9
CASSAGLGGYNEQFF
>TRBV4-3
CASSQDPTSYEQYF
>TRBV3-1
CASSHGLTSYEQYF
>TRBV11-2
CASTGLGGLSNTGELFF
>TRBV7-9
CASRKPGTDQQETQYF
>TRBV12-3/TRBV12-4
CASSGTGGSSPLHF
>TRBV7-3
CASSLNPTGGLADTQYF
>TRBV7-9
CASSPRTSRANEKLFF
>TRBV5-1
CASSLGISSSTGELFF
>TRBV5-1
CASSSREDRGDTQYF
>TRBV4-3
CASSQDWDRVGEAFF
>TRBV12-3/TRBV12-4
CASSPSDRGQETQYF
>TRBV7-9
CASSVRSGATGNTIYF
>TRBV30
CAWNSLGGAGFAYEQYF